This T cell receptor beta chain was profiled in a study of T-cell memory formation after mild COVID-19. Across the whole study: Clusters were largely donor specific. Study conclusions and caveats: Contracting CD4+ clones sat mainly in CM and EM; CD8+ in EMRA. A second wave expanding day 15 to 37 was CD4+-biased; contracting clones were balanced.

A remark on this clonotype: What it binds is not known.

CDR1 and CDR2 from the germline V gene are DFQATT and SNEGSKA (reference sequence). CDR3 length equals 10 residues. The germline V and J ends were trimmed by 5 bases and 6 bases, with 7 bases remaining between them. Constant-segment primers and 5'RACE yielded cDNA libraries for TCR alpha and TCR beta, each carrying sample barcodes and UMIs. MiXCR, run by TCRdb on the 5' RACE reads, gives a single entry per CDR3 protein. The repertoire holds around 450,000 distinct CDR3 sequences, with roughly a quarter as singletons. Input material: PBMCs or a T cell subset sorted from them (not recorded which). The chain couples TRBV20-1 to TRBJ1-1, with a weak D call TRBD1 (6 bases). The sequence came from an adult woman who had mild COVID-19 (a few samples of this study predate the infection). Cell type and time point are not known. The CDR3 loop reads CSAAGAEAFF. The CDR3 DNA reads as TGCAGTGCTGCAGGGGCTGAAGCTTTCTTT.